This T cell receptor (beta chain) was recovered during a study of shared clonotypes between healthy human individuals. For the study at large: Sampling drew on donors who were a couple of women and a few men aged 18 to 49.

The naive CD8 population came from CD45RO-negative cells selected for CCR7, without terminally differentiated effector memory CD45RA+ cells. Trimming took off 1 base at V and 8 bases at J, with 11 bases between the two ends. This CDR3 is built from 14 residues. Per the germline V gene, CDR1 is MGHRA and CDR2 is YSYEKL. TCRdb keeps only in-frame clones here, not all; method: immunoSEQ multiplex PCR. The sample holds approximately 740,000 clones; about 91% are singletons and the top ten take approximately 25%. The sample was naive CD8+ T cells sorted from blood. V gene TRBV4-1 combines with J gene TRBJ1-4, with D uncertain. This receptor was identified in a man younger than 45 in good health. CDR3 amino acids: CASSQGSREEKLFF. The DNA of the CDR3 is TGCGCCAGCAGCCAAGGGAGTAGGGAGGAAAAACTGTTTTTT.